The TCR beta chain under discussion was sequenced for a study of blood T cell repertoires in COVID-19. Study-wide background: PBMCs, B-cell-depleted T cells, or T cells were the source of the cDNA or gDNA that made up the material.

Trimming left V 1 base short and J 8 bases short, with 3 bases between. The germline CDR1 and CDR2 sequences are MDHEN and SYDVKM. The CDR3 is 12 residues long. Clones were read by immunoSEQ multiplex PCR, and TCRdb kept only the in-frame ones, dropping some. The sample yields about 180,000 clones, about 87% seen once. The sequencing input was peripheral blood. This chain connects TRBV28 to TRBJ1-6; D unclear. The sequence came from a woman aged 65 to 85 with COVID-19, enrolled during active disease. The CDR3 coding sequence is TGTGCCAGCAGTTTATTATATTCACCCCTCCACTTT. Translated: CASSLLYSPLHF.